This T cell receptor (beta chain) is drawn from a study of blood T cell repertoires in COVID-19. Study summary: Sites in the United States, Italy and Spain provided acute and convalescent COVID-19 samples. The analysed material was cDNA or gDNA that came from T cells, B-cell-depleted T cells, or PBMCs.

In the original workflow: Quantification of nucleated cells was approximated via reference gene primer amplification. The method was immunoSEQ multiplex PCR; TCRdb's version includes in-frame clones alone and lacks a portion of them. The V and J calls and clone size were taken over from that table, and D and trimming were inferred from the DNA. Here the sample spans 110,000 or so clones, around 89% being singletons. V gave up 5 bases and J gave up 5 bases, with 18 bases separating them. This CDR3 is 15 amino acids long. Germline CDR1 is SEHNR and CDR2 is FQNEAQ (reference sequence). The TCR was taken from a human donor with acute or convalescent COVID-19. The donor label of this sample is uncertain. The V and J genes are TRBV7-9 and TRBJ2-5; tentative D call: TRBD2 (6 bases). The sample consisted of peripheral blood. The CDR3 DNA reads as TGTGCCAGCAGCCCAGAACTAGCTCTGGGGGAGACCCAGTACTTC. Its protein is CASSPELALGETQYF.